This entry describes one T cell receptor (beta chain). Its antigen is still unknown. Base qualities are not recorded, but no much larger clone differs from it by a single base. The germline V gene supplies CDR1 SGHRS and CDR2 YFSETQ. V and J are trimmed by 4 bases and 4 bases, and the gene matches miss 7 bases of the junction. The CDR3 contains 15 residues, cysteine and phenylalanine counted. Solely the CDR3 DNA is kept, with 45 bases framed from the first base. This specimen belongs to a study of early T cells in non-severe SARS-CoV-2 infection (dated by TCRdb to the early 2020s). At the level of the whole study: TCR sequencing used bulk RNA from unsorted whole blood, so alpha and beta chains could not be paired. Results the study describes overall, beyond this receptor: Matching against VDJdb was skewed toward anti-spike CD8 responses, likely underestimated virus-specific expansions, and missed private and CD4 specificities.

The study was a case-control design nested within a healthcare worker cohort in London, UK, with weekly nasopharyngeal swab PCR tests and blood sampling. Healthcare workers were recruited between 23 and 31 March 2020, during the week of the UK lockdown, and were followed weekly for up to roughly 15 weeks. The library was built by means of 5' RACE. TCRdb shows the sequencer as NextSeq 500. In the TCR library protocol, unique molecular identifiers were attached to individual cDNA molecules to correct for PCR bias and sequencing error. TCR alpha and beta chains were both sequenced, and the abundances of alpha and beta sequences in each sample were closely correlated with each other. The published analysis was carried out like this. Decombinator V4 was used to perform V gene, J gene and CDR3 annotation of TCR sequences. TCRs were defined as expanded if a significant change between any two time points was detected under a Poisson model with p below 0.0001. Abundances of TCRs were expressed as counts per million after normalisation to the total number of TCRs sequenced in each sample. TRAV1-2 paired with TRAJ12, TRAJ20 or TRAJ33 defined MAIT TCRs, while TRAV10 paired with TRAJ18 defined iNKT TCRs. VDJdb, accessed 1 November 2021, was searched for CMV, EBV and SARS-CoV-2 annotated TCRs, with TCRs annotated for multiple antigens excluded. TCRdb trimmed public reads at Q25 via fastp, called clones via MiXCR and kept in-frame beta chains. Rows are unified per CDR3 protein, each entry keeping the most common DNA and genes. The V and J calls were determined by TCRdb, not by the authors. The sample table records 80,000 to 95,000 distinct CDR3 sequences; 16% of these occur just once. The ten largest clonotypes hold 4.5% to 6.5% of the sample.

Specimen: whole blood, collected at baseline. This receptor chain uses TRBV5-1 and TRBJ1-4; the central 7 bases match TRBD1. This clonotype was sampled from an adult who was a healthcare worker with PCR-confirmed SARS-CoV-2 infection or an uninfected control (not recorded which). The CDR3 protein: CASSPEGQNNEKLFF. Here is the DNA: TGCGCCAGCAGCCCGGAGGGACAGAATAATGAAAAACTGTTTTTT.